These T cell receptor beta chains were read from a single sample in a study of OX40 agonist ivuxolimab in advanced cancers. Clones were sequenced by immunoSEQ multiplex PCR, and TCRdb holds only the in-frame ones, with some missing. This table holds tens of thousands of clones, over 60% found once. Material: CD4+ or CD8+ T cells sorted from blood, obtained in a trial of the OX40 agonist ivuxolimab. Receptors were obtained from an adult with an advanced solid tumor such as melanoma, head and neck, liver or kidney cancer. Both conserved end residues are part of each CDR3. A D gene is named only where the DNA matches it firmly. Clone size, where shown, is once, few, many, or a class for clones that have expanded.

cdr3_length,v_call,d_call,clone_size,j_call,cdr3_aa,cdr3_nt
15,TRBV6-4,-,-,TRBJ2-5,CASSDSGADKETQYF,TGTGCCAGCAGTGACTCAGGGGCAGATAAAGAGACCCAGTACTTC
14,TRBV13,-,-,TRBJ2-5,CASSLFWGRETQYF,TGTGCCAGCAGCTTATTCTGGGGGCGAGAGACCCAGTACTTC
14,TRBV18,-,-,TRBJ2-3,CASSHRSATDTQYF,TGTGCCAGCTCACACCGTTCAGCCACAGATACGCAGTATTTT
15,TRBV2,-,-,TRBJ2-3,CASSGWGASTDTQYF,TGTGCCAGCAGTGGGTGGGGGGCTAGCACAGATACGCAGTATTTT
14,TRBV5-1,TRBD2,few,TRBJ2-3,CASSQEPGLAVFYF,TGCGCCAGCAGCCAAGAGCCGGGACTAGCGGTATTCTATTTT
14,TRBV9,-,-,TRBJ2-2,CASSVVGGAGELFF,TGTGCCAGCAGCGTAGTAGGAGGGGCCGGGGAGCTGTTTTTT
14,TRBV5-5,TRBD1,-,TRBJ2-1,CASSRPRGGDEQFF,TGTGCCAGCAGCCGACCTAGAGGGGGCGATGAGCAGTTCTTC
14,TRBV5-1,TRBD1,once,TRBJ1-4,CASSPDRGQEKLFF,TGCGCCAGCAGCCCGGACAGGGGGCAAGAAAAACTGTTTTTT
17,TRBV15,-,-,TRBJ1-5,CATSRSPGRGYNQPQHF,TGTGCCACCAGCAGATCCCCGGGGAGGGGGTACAATCAGCCCCAGCATTTT
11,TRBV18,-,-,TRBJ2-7,CASSPRGEQYF,TGTGCCAGCTCACCACGGGGCGAGCAGTACTTC
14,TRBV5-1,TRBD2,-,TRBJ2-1,CASSPSGSPHEQFF,TGCGCCAGCAGCCCTAGCGGGAGTCCACATGAGCAGTTCTTC
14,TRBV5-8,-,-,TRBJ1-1,CASSLGVKNTEAFF,TGTGCCAGCAGCTTGGGGGTAAAGAACACTGAAGCTTTCTTT
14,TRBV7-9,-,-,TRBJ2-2,CASSPIGNTGELFF,TGTGCCAGCAGCCCGATAGGAAACACCGGGGAGCTGTTTTTT
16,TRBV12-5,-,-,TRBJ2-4,CASGLGPLLAKNIQYF,TGTGCTAGTGGTTTGGGGCCCTTGTTAGCCAAAAACATTCAGTACTTC